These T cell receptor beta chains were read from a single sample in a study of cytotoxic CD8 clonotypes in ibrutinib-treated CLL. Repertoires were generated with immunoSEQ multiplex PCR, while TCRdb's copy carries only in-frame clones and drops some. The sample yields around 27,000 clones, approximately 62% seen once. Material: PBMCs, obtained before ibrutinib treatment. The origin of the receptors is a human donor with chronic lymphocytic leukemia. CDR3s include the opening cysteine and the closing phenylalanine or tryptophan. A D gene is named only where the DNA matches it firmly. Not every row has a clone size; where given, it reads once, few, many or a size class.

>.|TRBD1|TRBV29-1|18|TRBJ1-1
TGCAGCGTTGAGACGTTTTCCCGGGACAGGGTTCCAAACACTGAAGCTTTCTTT
CSVETFSRDRVPNTEAFF
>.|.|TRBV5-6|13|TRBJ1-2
TGTGCCAGCAGCTTCTCGGGGGCGCAGGGCTACACCTTC
CASSFSGAQGYTF
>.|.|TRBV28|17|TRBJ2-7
TGTGCCAGCAGTTTGGGTATTGGATGGGCACAATCCTACGAGCAGTACTTC
CASSLGIGWAQSYEQYF
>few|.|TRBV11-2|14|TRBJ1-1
TGTGCCAGCAGCACAAAACAGGGACTCGGTGAAGCTTTCTTT
CASSTKQGLGEAFF
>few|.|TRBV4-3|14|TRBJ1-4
TGCGCCAGCAGCCAAGTCGAAGAATATGAAAAACTGTTTTTT
CASSQVEEYEKLFF
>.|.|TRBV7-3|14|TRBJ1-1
TGTGCCAGCAGCTTAGGGGTAGGTGCCACTGAAGCTTTCTTT
CASSLGVGATEAFF
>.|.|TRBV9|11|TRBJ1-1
TGTGCCAGCAGGGAAGGCACTGAAGCTTTCTTT
CASREGTEAFF
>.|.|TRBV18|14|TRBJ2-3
TGTGCCAGCTCACCACCGGGAAGCACAGATACGCAGTATTTT
CASSPPGSTDTQYF
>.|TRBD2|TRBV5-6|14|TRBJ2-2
TGTGCCAGCAGCCCGACTAGCAGCACCGGGGAGCTGTTTTTT
CASSPTSSTGELFF
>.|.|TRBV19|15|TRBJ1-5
TGTGCCAGTAGTATAGCCGGGCAGCACAATCAGCCCCAGCATTTT
CASSIAGQHNQPQHF
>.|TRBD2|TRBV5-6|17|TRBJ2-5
TGTGCCAGCAGCTTGGCAAGCGGGGGGGCCGTCGGAGAGACCCAGTACTTC
CASSLASGGAVGETQYF
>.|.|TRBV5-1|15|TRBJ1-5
TGCGCCAGCAGCTTGATAGGGAATAGTAATCAGCCCCAGCATTTT
CASSLIGNSNQPQHF
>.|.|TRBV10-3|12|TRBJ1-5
TGTGCCACCGGAGGGGGCAATCAGCCCCAGCATTTT
CATGGGNQPQHF
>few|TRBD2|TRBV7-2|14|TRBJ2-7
TGTGCCAGCAGCTGGACTAGCGGGAGGGTAGGGCAGTACTTC
CASSWTSGRVGQYF
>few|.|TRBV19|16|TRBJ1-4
TGTGCCAGTAGTATCCAAGGGGGGCTTGGGGATCAAAAACTGTTTTTT
CASSIQGGLGDQKLFF
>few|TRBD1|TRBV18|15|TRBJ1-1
TGTGCCAGCTCACCCAGACAGGGAATCAACACTGAAGCTTTCTTT
CASSPRQGINTEAFF
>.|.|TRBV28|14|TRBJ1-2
TGTGCCAGCAGTTTGGGCTCGGGGCGTTATGGCTACACCTTC
CASSLGSGRYGYTF
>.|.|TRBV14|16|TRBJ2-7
TGTGCCAGCAGTCCAACATTGGACCGAAGCTCCTACGAGCAGTACTTC
CASSPTLDRSSYEQYF
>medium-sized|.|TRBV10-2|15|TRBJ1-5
TGCGCCAGCAGTGATGCAGGTTATAGCAATCAGCCCCAGCATTTT
CASSDAGYSNQPQHF
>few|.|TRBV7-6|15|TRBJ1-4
TGTGCCAGCAGCTTAGCCCGGGGGGCTAATGAAAAACTGTTTTTT
CASSLARGANEKLFF
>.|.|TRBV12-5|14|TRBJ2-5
TGTGCTAGTGGCTCTCCCGGGGTCAGAGAGACCCAGTACTTC
CASGSPGVRETQYF
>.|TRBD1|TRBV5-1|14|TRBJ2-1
TGCGCCAGCAGCTTAGGACAGGGCCGAAGGGAGCAGTTCTTC
CASSLGQGRREQFF
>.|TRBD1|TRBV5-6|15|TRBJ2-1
TGTGCCAGCAGCTCGCAGGACAGGGTGGGAAATGAGCAGTTCTTC
CASSSQDRVGNEQFF
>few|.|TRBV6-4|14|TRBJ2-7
TGTGCCAGCGACCCCACAGGGTACGAGGACGAGCAGTACTTC
CASDPTGYEDEQYF